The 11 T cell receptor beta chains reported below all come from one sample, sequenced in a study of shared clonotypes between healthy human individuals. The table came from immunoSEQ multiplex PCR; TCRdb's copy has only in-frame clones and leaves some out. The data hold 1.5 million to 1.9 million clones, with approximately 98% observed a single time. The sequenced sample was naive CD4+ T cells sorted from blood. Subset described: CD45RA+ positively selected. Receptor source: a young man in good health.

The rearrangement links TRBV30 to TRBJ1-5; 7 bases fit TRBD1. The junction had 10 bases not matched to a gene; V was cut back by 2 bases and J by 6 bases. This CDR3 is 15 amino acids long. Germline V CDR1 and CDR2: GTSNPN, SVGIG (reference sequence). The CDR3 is CAWSLGRQGSQPQHF. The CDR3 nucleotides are TGTGCCTGGAGTCTGGGGCGACAGGGCTCTCAGCCCCAGCATTTT.

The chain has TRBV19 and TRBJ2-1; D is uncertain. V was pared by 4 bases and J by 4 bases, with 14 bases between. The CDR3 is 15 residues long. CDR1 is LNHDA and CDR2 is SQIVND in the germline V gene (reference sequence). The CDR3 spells CASSTDSPLYNEQFF. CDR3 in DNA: TGTGCCAGTAGTACAGACTCCCCCCTATACAATGAGCAGTTCTTC.

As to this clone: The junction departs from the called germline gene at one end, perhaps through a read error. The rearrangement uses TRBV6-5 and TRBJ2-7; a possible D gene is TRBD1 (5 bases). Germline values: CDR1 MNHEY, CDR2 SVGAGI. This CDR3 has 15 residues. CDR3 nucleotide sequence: TGTGCCAGCAGTTACCTGCCAGGGCGGCCCTATGAGCAGTACTTC. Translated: CASSYLPGRPYEQYF.

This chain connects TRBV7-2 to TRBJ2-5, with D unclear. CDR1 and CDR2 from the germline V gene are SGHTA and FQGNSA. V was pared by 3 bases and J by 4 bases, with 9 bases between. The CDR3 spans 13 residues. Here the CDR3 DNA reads TGTGCCAGCAGCTTCAGGACGGGAGAGACCCAGTACTTC. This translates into CASSFRTGETQYF.

CDR3 DNA: TGCGCCAGCACCCAGGAAATAGGGGGACCGAACACCGGGGAGCTGTTTTTT. As protein: CASTQEIGGPNTGELFF. The chain has TRBV5-1 and TRBJ2-2, with a weak D call TRBD1 (6 bases). Trimming pared 6 bases from V and 0 bases from J, leaving 18 bases between. Looked up from germline, CDR1 is SGHRS and CDR2 is YFSETQ. The CDR3 sequence is 17 residues long.

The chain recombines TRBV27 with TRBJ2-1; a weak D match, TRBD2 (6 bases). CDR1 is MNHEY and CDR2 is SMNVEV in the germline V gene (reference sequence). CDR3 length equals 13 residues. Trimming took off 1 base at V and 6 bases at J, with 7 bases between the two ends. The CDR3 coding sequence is TGTGCCAGCAGTTTATGGAGGGCCAATGAGCAGTTCTTC. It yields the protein CASSLWRANEQFF.

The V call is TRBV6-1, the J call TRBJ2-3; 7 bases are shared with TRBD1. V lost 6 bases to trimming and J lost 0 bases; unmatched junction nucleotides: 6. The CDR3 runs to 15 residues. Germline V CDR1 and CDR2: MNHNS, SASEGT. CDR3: CASRATGKSTDTQYF. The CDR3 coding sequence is TGTGCCAGCAGGGCGACAGGGAAGAGCACAGATACGCAGTATTTT.

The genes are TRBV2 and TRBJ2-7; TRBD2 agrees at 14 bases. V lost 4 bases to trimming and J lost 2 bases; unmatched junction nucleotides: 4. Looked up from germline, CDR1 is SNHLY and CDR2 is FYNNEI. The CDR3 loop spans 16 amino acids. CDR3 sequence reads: CASSGRLAGGPYEQYF. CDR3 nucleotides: TGTGCCAGCAGTGGGCGACTAGCGGGAGGGCCCTACGAGCAGTACTTC.

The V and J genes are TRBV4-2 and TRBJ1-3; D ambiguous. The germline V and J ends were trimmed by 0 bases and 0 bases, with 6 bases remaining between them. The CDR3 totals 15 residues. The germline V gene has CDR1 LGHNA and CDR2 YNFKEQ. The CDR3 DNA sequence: TGTGCCAGCAGCCAAGAGGGCCGCTCTGGAAACACCATATATTTT. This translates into CASSQEGRSGNTIYF.

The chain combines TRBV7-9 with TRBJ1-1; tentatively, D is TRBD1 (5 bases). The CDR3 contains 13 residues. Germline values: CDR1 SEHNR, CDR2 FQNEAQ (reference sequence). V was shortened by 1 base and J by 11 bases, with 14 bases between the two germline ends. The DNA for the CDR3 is TGTGCCAGCAGCTTAGTCCTGGGGCTTGGGGCTTTCTTT. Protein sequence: CASSLVLGLGAFF.

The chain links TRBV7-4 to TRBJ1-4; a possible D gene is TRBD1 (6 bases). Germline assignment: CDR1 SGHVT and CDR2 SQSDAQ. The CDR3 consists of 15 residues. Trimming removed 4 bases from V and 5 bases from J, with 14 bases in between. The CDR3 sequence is CASSCLTDRNEKLFF. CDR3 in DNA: TGTGCCAGCAGCTGTTTAACGGACAGAAATGAAAAACTGTTTTTT.